This passage covers 7 T cell receptor beta chains from one sample sequenced in a study of graft-versus-host responses after intestinal transplantation (dated by TCRdb to 2020 to 2023). The protocol used for the library was the immunoSEQ multiplex PCR assay. In its TCRdb copy, this immuneACCESS table keeps in-frame sequences only and misses some clones. Where compared with another copy, unresolved V genes explain less than half of these, and the others have no known cause. The sample table lists 20,000 or so clones, over 75% of them with a count of one. About 2.1% of the sample comes from the top ten. This material consisted of PBMCs, taken 14 days after transplant. The receptors here all came from a human patient who received an intestinal transplant, so some T cells may come from the graft donor.

This clone was observed once. The chain employs TRBV11-3 and TRBJ2-2; D may be TRBD1 (6 bases). This CDR3 comprises 16 residues. From germline, CDR1 is SGHNT and CDR2 YENEEA. Trimming left V 1 base short and J 5 bases short, with 14 bases between. The CDR3 DNA reads as TGTGCCAGCAGCTTAGTTTGGCAGGGGAAGACCGGGGAGCTGTTTTTT. Its translation is CASSLVWQGKTGELFF. The whole variable domain, remainder taken from reference TRBV11-3 and TRBJ2-2, is EAGVVQSPRYKIIEKKQPVAFWCNPISGHNTLYWYLQNLGQGPELLIRYENEEAVDDSQLPKDRFSAERLKGVDSTLKIQPAELGDSAVYLCASSLVWQGKTGELFFGEGSRLTVL.

This sequence joins TRBV7-9 and TRBJ1-5, with D hard to call. This CDR3 is built from 12 residues. The germline V gene has CDR1 SEHNR and CDR2 FQNEAQ (reference sequence). V dropped 2 bases and J dropped 1 base, with 0 bases sitting between them. CDR3 coding DNA: TGTGCCAGCAGCTTAAGCAATCAGCCCCAGCATTTT. As protein: CASSLSNQPQHF.

The chain uses TRBV1 and TRBJ2-4; the table's D gene call, TRBD1, was not cross checked with the DNA. TRBV1 has pseudogene status. The length of the CDR3 is 15 residues. The CDR3 DNA is TGCACCAGCAGCCAAGACCAGATAGCCAAAAACATTCAGTACTTC. This encodes CTSSQDQIAKNIQYF.

This chain uses TRBV11-3 with TRBJ1-6; D not resolved. Germline lookup yields CDR1 SGHNT and CDR2 YENEEA. The CDR3 consists of 15 residues. V lost 4 bases and J lost 7, with 14 bases in between. The CDR3 DNA follows: TGTGCCAGCAGCTCCCCCGGGTATGGGAATTCACCCCTCCACTTT. This sequence encodes CASSSPGYGNSPLHF.

This rearrangement joins TRBV2 to TRBJ2-7; D possibly corresponds to TRBD1 (5 bases). Germline CDR1 and CDR2: SNHLY and FYNNEI. The CDR3 totals 11 residues. The V and J ends lost 10 bases and 4 bases respectively, with 11 bases between them. CDR3 bases: TGTGCCATGACAGTTTCTTACGAGCAGTACTTC. This translates into CAMTVSYEQYF.

The V and J genes are TRBV4-2 and TRBJ2-1; maybe TRBD1 (6 bases). Per germline, CDR1 LGHNA and CDR2 YNFKEQ. The CDR3 covers 17 residues. V dropped 2 bases and J dropped 2 bases, with 16 bases sitting between them. The CDR3 region has the DNA TGTGCCAGCAGCCAACAGACGGGACACCGACCCTACAATGAGCAGTTCTTC. It yields the protein CASSQQTGHRPYNEQFF.

This clone was seen a few times. The rearrangement uses TRBV6-5 and TRBJ1-2; 9 nucleotides agree with TRBD1. This CDR3 region has 16 residues. Germline V CDR1 and CDR2: MNHEY, SVGAGI. V dropped 2 bases and J dropped 5; count of bases not matched to a gene: 9. CDR3 amino acids: CASSYLTQGAGYGYTF. CDR3 sequence (DNA): TGTGCCAGCAGTTACCTAACACAGGGGGCTGGGTATGGCTACACCTTC.